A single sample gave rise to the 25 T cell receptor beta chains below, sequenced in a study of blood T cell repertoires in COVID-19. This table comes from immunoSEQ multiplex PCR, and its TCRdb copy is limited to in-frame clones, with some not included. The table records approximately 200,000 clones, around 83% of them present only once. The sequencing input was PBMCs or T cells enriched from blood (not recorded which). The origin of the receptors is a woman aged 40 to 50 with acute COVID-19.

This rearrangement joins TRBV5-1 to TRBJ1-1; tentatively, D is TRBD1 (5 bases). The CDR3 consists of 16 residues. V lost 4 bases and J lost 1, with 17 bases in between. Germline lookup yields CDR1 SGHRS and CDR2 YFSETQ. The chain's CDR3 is CASSPALGDRNTEAFF. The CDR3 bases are TGCGCCAGCAGCCCCGCCTTAGGGGATAGGAACACTGAAGCTTTCTTT.

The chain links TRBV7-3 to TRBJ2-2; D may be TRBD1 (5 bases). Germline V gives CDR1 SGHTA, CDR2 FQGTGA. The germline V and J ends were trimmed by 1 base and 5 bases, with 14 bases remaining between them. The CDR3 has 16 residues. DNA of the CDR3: TGTGCCAGCAGCTTAAGCGCAGGGTGGTCAACCGGGGAGCTGTTTTTT. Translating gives CASSLSAGWSTGELFF. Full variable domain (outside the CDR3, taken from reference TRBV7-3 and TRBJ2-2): GAGVSQTPSNKVTEKGKYVELRCDPISGHTALYWYRQSLGQGPEFLIYFQGTGAADDSGLPNDRFFAVRPEGSVSTLKIQRTERGDSAVYLCASSLSAGWSTGELFFGEGSRLTVL.

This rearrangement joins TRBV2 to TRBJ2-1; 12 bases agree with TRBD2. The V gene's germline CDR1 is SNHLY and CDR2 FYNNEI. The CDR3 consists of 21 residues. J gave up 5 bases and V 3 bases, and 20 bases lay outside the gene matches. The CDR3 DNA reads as TGTGCCAGCAGTGAGCCCTCATCGCTTCCTAGCGGGAGGGCCGGGGACAATGAGCAGTTCTTC. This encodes CASSEPSSLPSGRAGDNEQFF. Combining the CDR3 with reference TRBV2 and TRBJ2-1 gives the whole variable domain EPEVTQTPSHQVTQMGQEVILRCVPISNHLYFYWYRQILGQKVEFLVSFYNNEISEKSEIFDDQFSVERPDGSNFTLKIRSTKLEDSAMYFCASSEPSSLPSGRAGDNEQFFGPGTRLTVL.

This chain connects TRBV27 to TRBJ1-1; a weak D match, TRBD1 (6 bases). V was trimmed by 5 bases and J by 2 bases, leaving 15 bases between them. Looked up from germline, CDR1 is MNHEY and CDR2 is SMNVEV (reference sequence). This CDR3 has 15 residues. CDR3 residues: CASSRLARGNTEAFF. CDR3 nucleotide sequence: TGTGCCAGCAGTCGGCTCGCCAGGGGAAACACTGAAGCTTTCTTT.

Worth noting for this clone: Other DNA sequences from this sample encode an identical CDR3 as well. The CDR3 region has the DNA TGCGCCAGCAGCTCAACAGGGGGCCTCACTGAAGCTTTCTTT. Translated, it gives CASSSTGGLTEAFF. V and J are TRBV5-1 and TRBJ1-1, with 9 bases aligning to TRBD1. Trimming took 3 bases from V and 4 from J; bases not matched to a gene: 4. Germline V CDR1 and CDR2: SGHRS, YFSETQ. The CDR3 spans 14 residues.

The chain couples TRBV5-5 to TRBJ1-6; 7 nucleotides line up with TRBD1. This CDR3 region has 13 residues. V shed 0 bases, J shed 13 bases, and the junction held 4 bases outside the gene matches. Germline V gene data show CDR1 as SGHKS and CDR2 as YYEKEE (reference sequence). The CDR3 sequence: CASSLVGGQPLHF. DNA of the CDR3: TGTGCCAGCAGCTTGGTAGGGGGCCAGCCCCTCCACTTT.

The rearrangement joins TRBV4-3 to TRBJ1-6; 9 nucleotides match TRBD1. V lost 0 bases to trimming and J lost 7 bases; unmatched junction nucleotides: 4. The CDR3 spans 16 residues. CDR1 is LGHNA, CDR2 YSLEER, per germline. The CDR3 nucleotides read TGCGCCAGCAGCCAAGATTTAGGACAGGGGAATTCACCCCTCCACTTT. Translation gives CASSQDLGQGNSPLHF.

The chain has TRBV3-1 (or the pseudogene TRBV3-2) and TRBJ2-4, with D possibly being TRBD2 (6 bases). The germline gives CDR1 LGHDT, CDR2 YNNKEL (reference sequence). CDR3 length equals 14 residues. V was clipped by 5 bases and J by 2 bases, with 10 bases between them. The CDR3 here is CASSSWTTKNIQYF. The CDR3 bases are TGTGCCAGCAGCTCATGGACTACCAAAAACATTCAGTACTTC.

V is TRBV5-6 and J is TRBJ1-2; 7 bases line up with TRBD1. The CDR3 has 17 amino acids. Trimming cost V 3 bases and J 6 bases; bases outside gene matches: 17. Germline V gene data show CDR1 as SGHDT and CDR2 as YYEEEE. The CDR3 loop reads CASSSTGEFRPLHGYTF. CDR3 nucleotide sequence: TGTGCCAGCAGCTCTACAGGGGAGTTTAGACCCCTTCATGGCTACACCTTC.

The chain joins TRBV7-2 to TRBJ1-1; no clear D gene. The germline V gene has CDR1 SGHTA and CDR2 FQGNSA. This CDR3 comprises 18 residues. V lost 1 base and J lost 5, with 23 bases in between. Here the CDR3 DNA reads TGTGCCAGCAGCTTAGTGCTAGTGGGAGCGATACCTGGTACTGAAGCTTTCTTT. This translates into CASSLVLVGAIPGTEAFF.

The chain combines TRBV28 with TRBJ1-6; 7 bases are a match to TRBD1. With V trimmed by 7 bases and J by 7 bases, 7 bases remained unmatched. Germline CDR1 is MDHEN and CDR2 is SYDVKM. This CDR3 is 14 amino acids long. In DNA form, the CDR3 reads TGTGCCAGCATCCCGGGACAGAGCAATTCACCCCTCCACTTT. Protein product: CASIPGQSNSPLHF.

CDR3 loop: CASSTGLEQQYF. CDR3 DNA sequence: TGCGCCAGCAGCACTGGCCTAGAGCAGCAGTACTTC. The genes are TRBV5-1 and TRBJ2-7; D is unresolved. Germline CDR1 is SGHRS and CDR2 is YFSETQ. With 4 bases removed from V and 8 bases from J, the gap between germline ends came to 13 bases. This CDR3 has 12 residues.

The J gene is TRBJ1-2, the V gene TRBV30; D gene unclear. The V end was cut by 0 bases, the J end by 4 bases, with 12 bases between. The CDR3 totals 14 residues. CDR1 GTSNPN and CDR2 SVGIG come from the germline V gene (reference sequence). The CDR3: CAWSVQGSSYGYTF. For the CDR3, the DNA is TGTGCCTGGAGTGTACAAGGTTCTAGCTATGGCTACACCTTC. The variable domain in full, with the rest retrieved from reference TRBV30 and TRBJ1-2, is SQTIHQWPATLVQPVGSPLSLECTVEGTSNPNLYWYRQAAGRGLQLLFYSVGIGQISSEVPQNLSASRPQDRQFILSSKKLLLSDSGFYLCAWSVQGSSYGYTFGSGTRLTVV.

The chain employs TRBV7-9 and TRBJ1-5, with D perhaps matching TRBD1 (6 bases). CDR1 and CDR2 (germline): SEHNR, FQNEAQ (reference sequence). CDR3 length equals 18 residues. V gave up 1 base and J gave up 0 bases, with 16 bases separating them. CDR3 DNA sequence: TGTGCCAGCAGCTTAGGGCCAGGGGCACCTAATAGCAATCAGCCCCAGCATTTT. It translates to CASSLGPGAPNSNQPQHF.

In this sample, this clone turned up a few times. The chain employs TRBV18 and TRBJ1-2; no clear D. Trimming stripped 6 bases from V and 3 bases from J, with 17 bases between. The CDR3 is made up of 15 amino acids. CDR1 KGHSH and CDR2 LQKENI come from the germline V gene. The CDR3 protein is CASSSKPGWDYGYTF. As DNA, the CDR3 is TGTGCCAGCTCCTCGAAACCGGGATGGGACTATGGCTACACCTTC.

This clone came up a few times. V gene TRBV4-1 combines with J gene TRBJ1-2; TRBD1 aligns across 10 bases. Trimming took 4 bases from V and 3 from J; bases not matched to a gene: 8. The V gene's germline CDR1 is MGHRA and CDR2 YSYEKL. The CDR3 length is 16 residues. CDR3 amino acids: CASSPIDRGHHYGYTF. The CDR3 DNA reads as TGCGCCAGCAGCCCGATTGACAGGGGGCATCACTATGGCTACACCTTC.

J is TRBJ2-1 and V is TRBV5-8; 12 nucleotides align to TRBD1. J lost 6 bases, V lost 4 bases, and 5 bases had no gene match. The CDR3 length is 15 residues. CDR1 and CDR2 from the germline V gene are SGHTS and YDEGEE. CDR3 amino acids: CASSPGTGGLNEQFF. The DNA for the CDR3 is TGTGCCAGCAGCCCCGGGACAGGGGGCCTCAATGAGCAGTTCTTC.

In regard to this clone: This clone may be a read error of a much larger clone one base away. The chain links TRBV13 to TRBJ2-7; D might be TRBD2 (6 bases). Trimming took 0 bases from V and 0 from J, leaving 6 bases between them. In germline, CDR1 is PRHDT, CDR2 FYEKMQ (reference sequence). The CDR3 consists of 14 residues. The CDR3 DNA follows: TGTGCCAGCAGCTTAGGGGACTACTCCTACGAGCAGTACTTC. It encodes CASSLGDYSYEQYF.

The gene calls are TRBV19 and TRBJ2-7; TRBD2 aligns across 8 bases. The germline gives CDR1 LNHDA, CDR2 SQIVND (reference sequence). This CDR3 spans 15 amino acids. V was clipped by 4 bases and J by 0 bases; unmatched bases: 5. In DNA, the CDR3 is TGTGCCAGTAGTAGAAGCGGGGGACCCTCCTACGAGCAGTACTTC. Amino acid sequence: CASSRSGGPSYEQYF.

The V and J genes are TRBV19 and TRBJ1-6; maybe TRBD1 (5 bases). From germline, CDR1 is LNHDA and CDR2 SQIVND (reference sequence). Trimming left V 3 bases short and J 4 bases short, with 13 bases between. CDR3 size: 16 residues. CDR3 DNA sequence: TGTGCCAGTAGTATGGGACTACAGATTTATAATTCACCCCTCCACTTT. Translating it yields CASSMGLQIYNSPLHF.

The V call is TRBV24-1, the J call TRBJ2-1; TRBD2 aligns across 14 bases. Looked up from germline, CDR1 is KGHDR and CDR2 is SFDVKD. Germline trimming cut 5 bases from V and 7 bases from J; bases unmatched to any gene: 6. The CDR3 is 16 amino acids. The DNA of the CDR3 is TGTGCCACCAGTGGCGTCGGACTAGCGGGAGGAAATGAGCAGTTCTTC. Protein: CATSGVGLAGGNEQFF.

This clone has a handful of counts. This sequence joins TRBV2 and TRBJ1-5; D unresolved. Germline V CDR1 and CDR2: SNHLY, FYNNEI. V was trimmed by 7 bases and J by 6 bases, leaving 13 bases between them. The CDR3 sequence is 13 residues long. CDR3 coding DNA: TGTGCCAGCAATTGGAGGGAGTCTCAGCCCCAGCATTTT. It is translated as CASNWRESQPQHF.

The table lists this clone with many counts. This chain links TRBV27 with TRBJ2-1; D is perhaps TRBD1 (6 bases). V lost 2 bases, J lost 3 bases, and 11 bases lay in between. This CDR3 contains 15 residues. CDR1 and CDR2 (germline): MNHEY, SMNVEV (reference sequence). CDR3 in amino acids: CASSLRDNGYNEQFF. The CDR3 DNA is TGTGCCAGCAGTTTAAGGGACAATGGCTACAATGAGCAGTTCTTC.

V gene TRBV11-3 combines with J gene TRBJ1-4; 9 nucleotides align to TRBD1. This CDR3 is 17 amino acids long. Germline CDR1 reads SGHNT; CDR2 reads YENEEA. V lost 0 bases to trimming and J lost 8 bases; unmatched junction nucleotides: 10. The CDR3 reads CASSLDVFSTGGEKLFF. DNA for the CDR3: TGTGCCAGCAGCTTAGATGTTTTTTCTACAGGGGGCGAAAAACTGTTTTTT.

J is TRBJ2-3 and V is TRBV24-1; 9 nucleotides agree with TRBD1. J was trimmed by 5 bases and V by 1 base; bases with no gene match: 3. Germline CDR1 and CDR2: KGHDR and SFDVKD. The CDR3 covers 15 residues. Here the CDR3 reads CATSDFRTGVDTQYF. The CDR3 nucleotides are TGTGCCACCAGTGATTTCCGGACAGGGGTAGATACGCAGTATTTT.